This T cell receptor (beta chain) was recovered during a study of blood T cell repertoires in COVID-19. Overall study context: Samples of COVID-19 (acute and convalescent) were obtained from the United States, Italy and Spain. The cDNA or gDNA used as material had been derived from T cells, B-cell-depleted T cells, or PBMCs.

The authors' processing: Reference gene primers were amplified, and this amplification served to estimate nucleated cell counts. Sequenced by immunoSEQ multiplex PCR; TCRdb stores in-frame clones only, minus some. V and J calls plus clone size are reproduced from that table; the DNA served to infer D and trimming. The table lists about 230,000 clones, roughly 80% of them singletons. Trimming shortened V by 9 bases and J by 0 bases, and 9 bases separated the two germline ends. The germline gives CDR1 MNHEY, CDR2 SVGAGI. The CDR3 consists of 13 residues. This chain links TRBV6-5 with TRBJ1-3; D not resolved. The receptor was derived from an elderly woman with COVID-19, enrolled during active disease. The sample taken for sequencing was peripheral blood. This CDR3 reads CASLRGSGNTIYF. For the CDR3, the DNA is TGTGCCAGTCTGAGAGGCTCTGGAAACACCATATATTTT.